Listed here are 20 T cell receptor beta chains from one sample, sequenced in a study of T cells in narcolepsy. Profiling relied on immunoSEQ multiplex PCR, and the TCRdb table lists in-frame clones only, not all of them. The repertoire holds about 40,000 clones, with around 89% as singletons. Input material: CD45RA- memory CD4+ T cells from PBMCs. All receptors come from a human donor with narcolepsy.

The chain is built from TRBV27 and TRBJ2-4, with 14 bases aligning to TRBD2. V shed 5 bases, J shed 4 bases, and the junction held 10 bases outside the gene matches. CDR3 length equals 18 residues. Per the germline V gene, CDR1 is MNHEY and CDR2 is SMNVEV (reference sequence). CDR3 sequence: CASSAYPGTSGGKNIQYF. CDR3 in DNA: TGTGCCAGCAGTGCCTACCCCGGGACTAGCGGGGGAAAAAACATTCAGTACTTC.

The J gene is TRBJ1-2, the V gene TRBV5-8; D is uncertain. Germline assignment: CDR1 SGHTS and CDR2 YDEGEE. The CDR3 sequence is 13 residues long. Trimming stripped 1 base from V and 6 bases from J, with 10 bases between. The CDR3 sequence is CASSLSIKDGYTF. Written as DNA, the CDR3 is TGTGCCAGCAGCTTGAGTATTAAGGATGGCTACACCTTC.

This chain's CDR3 is CASSDRAAGGYTF. As DNA, the CDR3 is TGTGCCAGCAGCGACCGGGCGGCGGGTGGCTACACCTTC. This chain links TRBV9 with TRBJ1-2; no reliable D call. Germline loops: CDR1 SGDLS, CDR2 YYNGEE. The V end lost 3 bases, the J end lost 7 bases, and 13 bases lay between the germline ends. CDR3 size: 13 residues.

To note about this clone: Distinct nucleotide sequences in the sample also encode this CDR3. V usage is TRBV18 and J usage is TRBJ2-3, with D possibly matching TRBD1 (6 bases). The CDR3 covers 14 residues. Trimming removed 4 bases at V and 6 bases at J, with 14 bases between. In germline, CDR1 is KGHSH, CDR2 LQKENI. The CDR3 bases are TGTGCCAGCTCACGCGAGTACAGGGCGGATACGCAGTATTTT. It is translated as CASSREYRADTQYF.

V gene TRBV29-1 combines with J gene TRBJ2-5; 9 bases line up with TRBD1. Germline V lookup: CDR1 SQVTM, CDR2 ANQGSEA. The CDR3 contains 14 residues. V shed 5 bases, J shed 1 base, and the junction held 5 bases outside the gene matches. The CDR3 coding sequence is TGCAGCGTTTGGGACAGGGCCTCCCAAGAGACCCAGTACTTC. This codes for CSVWDRASQETQYF.

This chain connects TRBV30 to TRBJ1-5; D is unresolved. The CDR3 is 13 amino acids. The germline CDR1 and CDR2 sequences are GTSNPN and SVGIG (reference sequence). The V end was cut by 0 bases, the J end by 4 bases, with 7 bases between. The CDR3, as DNA: TGTGCCTGGAGTGTAGGTCGGAATCAGCCCCAGCATTTT. Translation: CAWSVGRNQPQHF.

The CDR3 DNA reads TGTGCCAGCACCTATAAGACTAGCGGGCCCGGGGAGCTGTTTTTT. Its protein product is CASTYKTSGPGELFF. This chain connects TRBV5-4 to TRBJ2-2; 10 nucleotides match TRBD2. In germline, CDR1 is SGHNT, CDR2 YYREEE (reference sequence). After removal of 6 bases from V and 6 bases from J, the junction contained 8 bases not matched to a gene. The CDR3 totals 15 residues.

This sequence joins TRBV5-8 and TRBJ2-7; D might be TRBD1 or TRBD2, each matching 5 bases. Germline values: CDR1 SGHTS, CDR2 YDEGEE. Trimming stripped 4 bases from V and 1 base from J, with 15 bases between. This CDR3 is built from 15 residues. DNA for the CDR3: TGTGCCAGCAGCGCCCGGGACGCGGCTTCCTACGAGCAGTACTTC. Translating it yields CASSARDAASYEQYF.

The J gene is TRBJ1-1, the V gene TRBV2; D remains unclear. Trimming removed 3 bases from V and 4 bases from J, with 6 bases in between. The CDR3 extends over 12 amino acids. The germline gives CDR1 SNHLY, CDR2 FYNNEI. The CDR3 nucleotides read TGTGCCAGCAGTGAGGGCGGCACTGAAGCTTTCTTT. Translation gives CASSEGGTEAFF.

CDR3 amino acids: CASSQEGQRGTVTYEQYF. Written as DNA, the CDR3 is TGTGCCAGCAGCCAAGAGGGGCAAAGAGGGACGGTCACCTACGAGCAGTACTTC. The V and J genes are TRBV4-2 and TRBJ2-7; D is perhaps TRBD1 or TRBD2 (5 bases each). The CDR3 sequence is 18 residues long. The V end lost 0 bases, the J end lost 2 bases, and 20 bases lay between the germline ends. Germline V gene sequence: CDR1 LGHNA, CDR2 YNFKEQ.

The chain joins TRBV7-3 to TRBJ2-3; no definite D call. Germline loops: CDR1 SGHTA, CDR2 FQGTGA. V shed 2 bases and J shed 4 bases, with 19 bases lying between them. The CDR3 covers 17 residues. The CDR3 protein is CASSLDPPQPLPDTQYF. The CDR3 DNA sequence: TGTGCCAGCAGCTTAGACCCCCCTCAACCCTTGCCAGATACGCAGTATTTT.

This clone was observed a single time. This chain connects TRBV27 to TRBJ2-3, with D uncertain. Germline CDR1 is MNHEY and CDR2 is SMNVEV (reference sequence). The length of the CDR3 is 15 residues. V was shortened by 2 bases and J by 0 bases, with 9 bases between the two germline ends. The CDR3 region is CASSLRQFSTDTQYF. DNA for the CDR3: TGTGCCAGCAGTTTAAGGCAGTTTAGCACAGATACGCAGTATTTT.

The rearrangement links TRBV5-6 to TRBJ1-5; D not resolved. The germline V and J ends were trimmed by 2 bases and 5 bases, with 8 bases remaining between them. The CDR3 totals 13 residues. Germline-derived CDR1 and CDR2 are SGHDT and YYEEEE. In nucleotides, the CDR3 is TGTGCCAGCAGCTTAGACCCCCATCAGCCCCAGCATTTT. Its protein product is CASSLDPHQPQHF.

V is TRBV4-1 and J is TRBJ2-3, with D hard to call. Trimming cost V 0 bases and J 4 bases, with 14 bases left between them. The CDR3 sequence is 16 residues long. Germline assignment: CDR1 MGHRA and CDR2 YSYEKL. In DNA, the CDR3 is TGCGCCAGCAGCCAAGATGGTGTGGTCCAGTCAGATACGCAGTATTTT. It specifies CASSQDGVVQSDTQYF.

The gene calls are TRBV7-2 and TRBJ2-5; 11 nucleotides align to TRBD2. The CDR3 has 16 amino acids. Germline CDR1 reads SGHTA; CDR2 reads FQGNSA. Unmatched junction bases numbered 10, after V lost 5 bases and J lost 5 bases. The CDR3 spells CASSAHLAGGWETQYF. CDR3 DNA: TGTGCCAGCAGCGCACATCTAGCGGGAGGTTGGGAGACCCAGTACTTC.

This clone has a handful of counts. CDR3 amino acids: CARDSGSNTGELFF. CDR3 sequence (DNA): TGTGCCAGGGATAGCGGCTCGAACACCGGGGAGCTGTTTTTT. The genes are TRBV2 and TRBJ2-2; tentative D call: TRBD2 (6 bases). This CDR3 is built from 14 residues. Deletions cut 9 bases from V and 0 bases from J, with 11 bases between. CDR1 and CDR2 from the germline V gene are SNHLY and FYNNEI. The full variable domain, rest sourced from reference TRBV2 and TRBJ2-2, is EPEVTQTPSHQVTQMGQEVILRCVPISNHLYFYWYRQILGQKVEFLVSFYNNEISEKSEIFDDQFSVERPDGSNFTLKIRSTKLEDSAMYFCARDSGSNTGELFFGEGSRLTVL.

The rearrangement joins TRBV18 to TRBJ2-7, with 10 bases identical to TRBD1. The V gene end was trimmed by 0 bases and the J gene end by 6 bases; junction bases not matched to a gene: 5. The germline gives CDR1 KGHSH, CDR2 LQKENI. The CDR3 is 15 amino acids. The CDR3 is CASSPPLGQGSEQYF. DNA for the CDR3: TGTGCCAGCTCACCACCGTTGGGACAGGGGTCCGAGCAGTACTTC.

CDR3: CASNSRPGDSGNTIYF. CDR3 in DNA: TGCGCCAGCAACTCCAGGCCGGGGGACTCTGGAAACACCATATATTTT. V gene TRBV5-1 combines with J gene TRBJ1-3, with D perhaps matching TRBD1 (5 bases). Trimming removed 6 bases at V and 0 bases at J, with 16 bases between. The CDR3 extends over 16 amino acids. Germline V CDR1 and CDR2: SGHRS, YFSETQ.

The V call is TRBV5-8, the J call TRBJ2-1; weak D call: TRBD1 (5 bases). Trimming shortened V by 2 bases and J by 2 bases, and 14 bases separated the two germline ends. Germline CDR1 and CDR2: SGHTS and YDEGEE. The CDR3 runs 16 residues. The DNA of the CDR3 is TGTGCCAGCAGCTTTAGTCAGGGTATGACCTACAATGAGCAGTTCTTC. Translating gives CASSFSQGMTYNEQFF.

The V gene is TRBV11-2, the J gene TRBJ2-4, with D perhaps TRBD2 (7 bases). CDR3 length equals 15 residues. V was pared by 5 bases and J by 6 bases, with 17 bases between. Germline V gene data show CDR1 as SGHAT and CDR2 as FQNNGV. The CDR3 region has the DNA TGTGCCAGCAGCCCCACTGGGGGGGGCTTAAACATTCAGTACTTC. The encoded protein is CASSPTGGGLNIQYF.